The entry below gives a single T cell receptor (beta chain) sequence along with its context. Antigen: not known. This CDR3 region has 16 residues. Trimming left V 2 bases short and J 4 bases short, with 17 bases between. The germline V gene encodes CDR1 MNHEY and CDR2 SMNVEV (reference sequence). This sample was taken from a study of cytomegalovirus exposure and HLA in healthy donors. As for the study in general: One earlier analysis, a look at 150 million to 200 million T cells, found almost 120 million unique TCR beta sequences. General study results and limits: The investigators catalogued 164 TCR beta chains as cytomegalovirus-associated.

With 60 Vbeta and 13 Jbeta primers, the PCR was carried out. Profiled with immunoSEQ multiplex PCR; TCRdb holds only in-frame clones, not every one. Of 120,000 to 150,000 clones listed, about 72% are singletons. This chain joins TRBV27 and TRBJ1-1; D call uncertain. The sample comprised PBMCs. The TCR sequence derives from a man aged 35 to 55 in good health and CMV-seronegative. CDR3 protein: CASSLVQVGESTEAFF. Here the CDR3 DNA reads TGTGCCAGCAGTTTAGTCCAAGTCGGGGAGAGCACTGAAGCTTTCTTT.